This T cell receptor beta chain came from a study of T cell repertoires in cytomegalovirus infection. This CDR3 contains 12 residues. The V gene lost 2 bases and the J gene lost 10 bases, with 11 bases spanning the gap. CDR1 and CDR2 (germline): LNHDA, SQIVND (reference sequence). TCRdb recomputed calls from the reads with MiXCR, one row per CDR3 protein. The data contain around 550,000 distinct CDR3 sequences, about a quarter of them singletons. Sequencing was done on a sample of PBMCs. This TCR was sampled from a human donor in good health (CMV status not recorded). Some clones in this sample may be carry-over from other donors' samples. The V call is TRBV19, the J call TRBJ1-1; no clear D gene. The CDR3 DNA is TGTGCCAGTAGTATAAGAAGGGATCGAGCTTTCTTT. Amino acids: CASSIRRDRAFF. The full variable domain, completed using reference TRBV19 and TRBJ1-1, is DGGITQSPKYLFRKEGQNVTLSCEQNLNHDAMYWYRQDPGQGLRLIYYSQIVNDFQKGDIAEGYSVSREKKESFPLTVTSAQKNPTAFYLCASSIRRDRAFFGQGTRLTVV.